The rows below give T cell receptor beta chains drawn from one sample of a study of metastatic and nonmetastatic thyroid tumors. TCRdb reanalyzed the PCR reads via MiXCR. The sample includes some 14,000 clones, more than 10% seen only once; the top ten take 14% to 15%. The sample was blood. The receptors derive from a female donor with papillary thyroid cancer or a benign thyroid nodule (not recorded which). Some clones in this sample may be carry-over from other donors' samples. Both conserved end residues are part of each CDR3. The order of the fields is CDR3 protein, V gene, D gene, J gene. D genes are given only for firm matches.

CDR3: CASSGPPGGGSYEQYF
V: TRBV6-1
D: TRBD2
J: TRBJ2-7

CDR3: CASSLAGVYNEQFF
V: TRBV3-1
D: TRBD2
J: TRBJ2-1

CDR3: CASTSTVGAGEEQFF
V: TRBV5-1
D: TRBD2
J: TRBJ2-1

CDR3: CASSSGTSSYNEQFF
V: TRBV7-2
D: TRBD2
J: TRBJ2-1

CDR3: CSARVGVKVYGYTF
V: TRBV20-1
D: NA
J: TRBJ1-2

CDR3: CASRVSGIMNTEAFF
V: TRBV6-4
D: NA
J: TRBJ1-1

CDR3: CASGRGGGNDEQYF
V: TRBV12-5
D: TRBD1
J: TRBJ2-7

CDR3: CSAWGDSTYEQYF
V: TRBV20-1
D: NA
J: TRBJ2-7

CDR3: CASSYGEAAIEQYF
V: TRBV6-2/TRBV6-3
D: NA
J: TRBJ2-7

CDR3: CASSPRTDITKNIQYF
V: TRBV12-3/TRBV12-4
D: NA
J: TRBJ2-4

CDR3: CASSYSARNEQFF
V: TRBV6-5
D: NA
J: TRBJ2-1

CDR3: CATSRVEGRRYGYTF
V: TRBV15
D: NA
J: TRBJ1-2

CDR3: CASSPGLAKGYEQYF
V: TRBV3-1
D: TRBD2
J: TRBJ2-7

CDR3: CASSLAGLYGYTF
V: TRBV12-3/TRBV12-4
D: NA
J: TRBJ1-2

CDR3: CSARDPTPGINSPLHF
V: TRBV20-1
D: NA
J: TRBJ1-6

CDR3: CASSFGQDGGYTF
V: TRBV11-2
D: TRBD1
J: TRBJ1-2

CDR3: CASSGTYDQYF
V: TRBV12-3/TRBV12-4
D: NA
J: TRBJ2-7

CDR3: CASSTWTSGRETQYF
V: TRBV11-2
D: TRBD2
J: TRBJ2-5

CDR3: CAWSVRLANEQFF
V: TRBV30
D: NA
J: TRBJ2-1

CDR3: CASSMQLDRVNQPQHF
V: TRBV19
D: TRBD1
J: TRBJ1-5

CDR3: CASSVGSHLYGYTF
V: TRBV6-4
D: NA
J: TRBJ1-2

CDR3: CSARGGGWTTYEQYF
V: TRBV20-1
D: NA
J: TRBJ2-7

CDR3: CASSSTRQSGTEAFF
V: TRBV7-8
D: NA
J: TRBJ1-1

CDR3: CASSFTSGNYNEQFF
V: TRBV7-9
D: TRBD2
J: TRBJ2-1

CDR3: CASSEGTGGSYEQYF
V: TRBV6-1
D: TRBD1
J: TRBJ2-7

CDR3: CASSLATLSEQFF
V: TRBV5-1
D: NA
J: TRBJ2-1

CDR3: CASSEGRVGRGYTF
V: TRBV6-1
D: NA
J: TRBJ1-2

CDR3: CASSLLDRVAEQFF
V: TRBV27
D: NA
J: TRBJ2-1

CDR3: CASSPDSKNIQYF
V: TRBV2
D: NA
J: TRBJ2-4

CDR3: CASSGDRGRTVSGNSPLHF
V: TRBV5-1
D: TRBD1
J: TRBJ1-6

CDR3: CASTMTSGRNEQFF
V: TRBV6-1
D: TRBD2
J: TRBJ2-1

CDR3: CASSYVARTDTRYF
V: TRBV6-2/TRBV6-3
D: NA
J: TRBJ2-3

CDR3: CASSGGGTGELFF
V: TRBV28
D: TRBD2
J: TRBJ2-2

CDR3: CASGPINLRGNQPQHF
V: TRBV28
D: NA
J: TRBJ1-5

CDR3: CSASGTSGGGYNEQFF
V: TRBV20-1
D: TRBD2
J: TRBJ2-1

CDR3: CSAVVGAWEQYF
V: TRBV20-1
D: NA
J: TRBJ2-7

CDR3: CASSLTGTSRGSYEQYF
V: TRBV5-6
D: TRBD2
J: TRBJ2-7

CDR3: CASSYGFEKLFF
V: TRBV5-1
D: NA
J: TRBJ1-4

CDR3: CASSYSAGTGQPQHF
V: TRBV6-5
D: NA
J: TRBJ1-5

CDR3: CASSFGSRGVLYGYTF
V: TRBV28
D: NA
J: TRBJ1-2

CDR3: CASSNLANEQFF
V: TRBV3-1
D: NA
J: TRBJ2-1

CDR3: CASSPGHLSDGYTF
V: TRBV18
D: NA
J: TRBJ1-2

CDR3: CASTPTGVAASRRNQPQHF
V: TRBV19
D: TRBD1
J: TRBJ1-5